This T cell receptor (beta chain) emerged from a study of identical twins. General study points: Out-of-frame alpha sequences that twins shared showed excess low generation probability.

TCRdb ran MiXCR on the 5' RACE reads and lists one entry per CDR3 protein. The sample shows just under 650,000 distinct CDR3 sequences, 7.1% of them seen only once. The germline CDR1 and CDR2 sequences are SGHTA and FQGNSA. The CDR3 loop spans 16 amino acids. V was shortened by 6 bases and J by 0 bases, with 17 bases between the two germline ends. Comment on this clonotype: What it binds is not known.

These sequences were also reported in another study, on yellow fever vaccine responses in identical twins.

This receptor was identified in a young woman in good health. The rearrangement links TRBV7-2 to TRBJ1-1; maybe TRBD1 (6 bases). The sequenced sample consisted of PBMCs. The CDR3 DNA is TGTGCCAGCAGAGGTTACAGGGAAATAATGAACACTGAAGCTTTCTTT. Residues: CASRGYREIMNTEAFF.